The 22 T cell receptor beta chains listed next were all sequenced from one sample in a study of T cell changes during pregnancy in multiple sclerosis. Measured with immunoSEQ multiplex PCR; TCRdb has only the in-frame clones, and not every one. The data show 37,000 or so clones, with 91% seen just once and 0.47% held by the top ten. The specimen comprised CD4+ T cells from peripheral blood mononuclear cells, sampled in the second trimester of pregnancy. The receptors here all came from a female donor in good health, enrolled as a control in a pregnancy study.

The chain combines TRBV7-9 with TRBJ1-2; no firm D call. V shed 2 bases and J shed 6 bases, with 10 bases lying between them. Germline loops: CDR1 SEHNR, CDR2 FQNEAQ (reference sequence). This CDR3 is built from 13 residues. The CDR3 DNA is TGTGCCAGCAGCTTATCGGCGGCCGATGGCTACACCTTC. Residues: CASSLSAADGYTF.

The rearrangement links TRBV6-5 to TRBJ2-3; 7 bases are shared with TRBD2. The trim removed 3 bases at V and 4 bases at J, leaving 4 bases unmatched. The CDR3 length is 14 residues. The V gene's germline CDR1 is MNHEY and CDR2 SVGAGI. CDR3 in DNA: TGTGCCAGCAGTTATACGGGGGGATCAGATACGCAGTATTTT. This sequence encodes CASSYTGGSDTQYF.

The rearrangement joins TRBV5-4 to TRBJ2-2; 8 bases align to TRBD2. This CDR3 contains 16 residues. Trimming at V came to 6 bases and at J to 2 bases, leaving 9 bases not matched to a gene. The germline V gene has CDR1 SGHNT and CDR2 YYREEE (reference sequence). The chain's CDR3 is CASNIGSGGNTGELFF. The CDR3 nucleotides are TGTGCCAGCAATATAGGAAGCGGGGGAAACACCGGGGAGCTGTTTTTT. Using reference TRBV5-4 and TRBJ2-2 for the parts outside the CDR3, the full variable domain is ETGVTQSPTHLIKTRGQQVTLRCSSQSGHNTVSWYQQALGQGPQFIFQYYREEENGRGNFPPRFSGLQFPNYSSELNVNALELDDSALYLCASNIGSGGNTGELFFGEGSRLTVL.

The sample holds one count of this clone. The V gene is TRBV6-5, the J gene TRBJ1-5, with TRBD1 as a possible D gene (5 bases). The germline gives CDR1 MNHEY, CDR2 SVGAGI. This CDR3 is built from 13 residues. V gave up 2 bases and J gave up 4 bases, with 6 bases separating them. CDR3 bases: TGTGCCAGCAGTTACGGGGGGAATCAGCCCCAGCATTTT. This encodes CASSYGGNQPQHF.

The chain uses TRBV6-1 and TRBJ1-2; the match to TRBD1 covers 9 bases. CDR3 length: 15 residues. Germline V CDR1 and CDR2: MNHNS, SASEGT. V shed 7 bases and J 3 bases; nucleotides not matched to a gene: 9. This CDR3 is CASTRDRAPDYGYTF. CDR3 sequence (DNA): TGTGCCAGCACTCGGGACAGGGCCCCCGACTATGGCTACACCTTC.

This rearrangement joins TRBV30 to TRBJ2-3; no definite D call. Between the trimmed V and J ends, which lost 0 bases and 5 bases, there was a span of 9 bases. The germline gives CDR1 GTSNPN, CDR2 SVGIG (reference sequence). The CDR3 runs to 13 residues. CDR3 protein: CAWSVRWQDTQYF. In DNA form, the CDR3 reads TGTGCCTGGAGTGTACGATGGCAAGATACGCAGTATTTT.

V usage is TRBV27 and J usage is TRBJ2-5; no definite D call. The CDR3 contains 11 residues. V was cut by 4 bases and J by 2 bases, with 2 bases left in between. Germline-derived CDR1 and CDR2 are MNHEY and SMNVEV (reference sequence). Here the CDR3 reads CASSSQETQYF. The DNA for the CDR3 is TGTGCCAGCAGTTCGCAAGAGACCCAGTACTTC.

CDR3 loop: CASSARGSSYNEQFF. The CDR3 DNA reads as TGTGCCAGCAGCGCCCGGGGGAGCTCCTACAATGAGCAGTTCTTC. The chain combines TRBV9 with TRBJ2-1, with a possible D match to TRBD2 (6 bases). V lost 3 bases, J lost 0 bases, and 10 bases lay in between. This CDR3 region has 15 residues. Germline V gives CDR1 SGDLS, CDR2 YYNGEE.

The V and J genes are TRBV30 and TRBJ1-5; TRBD1 matches 9 bases. V lost 0 bases, J lost 3 bases, and 3 bases stayed unmatched. The CDR3 spans 15 residues. Germline V gene sequence: CDR1 GTSNPN, CDR2 SVGIG (reference sequence). CDR3: CAWSVWTGDNQPQHF. The DNA of the CDR3 is TGTGCCTGGAGTGTATGGACAGGGGACAATCAGCCCCAGCATTTT.

This clone has only one observation. This chain joins TRBV11-3 and TRBJ2-1, with 9 bases matching TRBD1. There are 16 residues in the CDR3. With V trimmed by 4 bases and J by 4 bases, 8 bases remained unmatched. Germline loops: CDR1 SGHNT, CDR2 YENEEA. The DNA of the CDR3 is TGTGCCAGCAGCTCAGAACAGGGGGCAATATACAATGAGCAGTTCTTC. It yields the protein CASSSEQGAIYNEQFF.

The V gene is TRBV29-1, the J gene TRBJ2-3, with D unresolved. V was trimmed by 3 bases and J by 4 bases, leaving 11 bases between them. This CDR3 comprises 13 residues. In germline, CDR1 is SQVTM, CDR2 ANQGSEA. The CDR3 DNA follows: TGCAGCGTTGAGGTCCAGGTGTCAGATACGCAGTATTTT. Residues: CSVEVQVSDTQYF.

This clone was detected only once. This chain connects TRBV28 to TRBJ2-1, with 12 bases that match TRBD2. CDR3 length equals 15 residues. The germline V gene encodes CDR1 MDHEN and CDR2 SYDVKM. The junction had 11 bases not matched to a gene; V was cut back by 5 bases and J by 12 bases. CDR3 amino acids: CASSPTSGSPRWQFF. The CDR3 nucleotides read TGTGCCAGCAGTCCGACTAGCGGGAGTCCCCGATGGCAGTTCTTC.

V gene TRBV29-1 combines with J gene TRBJ2-5; D might be TRBD2 (6 bases). The CDR3 sequence is 12 residues long. Trimming took off 7 bases at V and 6 bases at J, with 15 bases between the two ends. Germline V gene lookup returns CDR1 SQVTM and CDR2 ANQGSEA. CDR3 nucleotides: TGCAGCGGCGGGACCGGAGGGAAGACCCAGTACTTC. It codes for CSGGTGGKTQYF.

The rearrangement uses TRBV19 and TRBJ1-5; 7 positions agree with TRBD1. Unmatched junction bases numbered 5, after V lost 5 bases and J lost 4 bases. The CDR3 consists of 14 residues. Germline lookup yields CDR1 LNHDA and CDR2 SQIVND (reference sequence). The DNA of the CDR3 is TGTGCCAGTAGTTTTTACAGGGGAAATCAGCCCCAGCATTTT. Residues: CASSFYRGNQPQHF.

This chain links TRBV7-9 with TRBJ1-1, with no clear D. Trimming removed 3 bases at V and 1 base at J, with 12 bases between. From germline, CDR1 is SEHNR and CDR2 FQNEAQ (reference sequence). The CDR3 spans 15 residues. The CDR3 region is CASSFARVRNTEAFF. The DNA for the CDR3 is TGTGCCAGCAGCTTTGCCCGGGTGAGGAACACTGAAGCTTTCTTT.

This chain joins TRBV5-4 and TRBJ1-6; 7 bases match TRBD1. The CDR3 is made up of 13 amino acids. The V segment lost 4 bases and the J segment 7 bases; nucleotides outside the gene matches: 2. Germline-derived CDR1 and CDR2 are SGHNT and YYREEE (reference sequence). CDR3 DNA: TGTGCCAGCAGCACACAGGGGAATTCACCCCTCCACTTT. Its protein is CASSTQGNSPLHF.

This clone was picked up a small number of times. The chain combines TRBV28 with TRBJ1-2; no clear D gene. Between the trimmed V and J ends, which lost 3 bases and 8 bases, there was a span of 19 bases. Per the germline V gene, CDR1 is MDHEN and CDR2 is SYDVKM. CDR3 length: 15 residues. The CDR3, as DNA: TGTGCCAGCAGTTTGCAAACCGGGATCTTGGGGGGCTACACCTTC. This gives the protein CASSLQTGILGGYTF.

CDR3 sequence: CAIRASGVLDNEQFF. Written as DNA, the CDR3 is TGTGCCATTCGCGCGTCGGGAGTCCTCGACAATGAGCAGTTCTTC. The V gene is TRBV10-3, the J gene TRBJ2-1; a possible D gene is TRBD2 (6 bases). Germline assignment: CDR1 ENHRY and CDR2 SYGVKD. V lost 9 bases, J lost 5 bases, and 20 bases lay in between. The CDR3 has 15 residues.

The chain couples TRBV7-9 to TRBJ1-2, with 7 bases aligning to TRBD1. V lost 2 bases to trimming and J lost 8 bases; unmatched junction nucleotides: 8. Germline CDR1 and CDR2: SEHNR and FQNEAQ (reference sequence). CDR3 length: 14 residues. The CDR3 DNA is TGTGCCAGCAGCTTAAACCGGGACAGCGGAGGCTACACCTTC. It yields the protein CASSLNRDSGGYTF.

The chain links TRBV5-1 to TRBJ2-5, with 11 nucleotides matching TRBD2. TRBJ2-7 matches the DNA end more closely, so the J call is doubtful. The CDR3 totals 16 residues. Germline V gene lookup returns CDR1 SGHRS and CDR2 YFSETQ. The CDR3 DNA is TGCGCCAGCAGCCGACTGACTAGCGGGATCCCCTACGAGCAGTACTTC. It yields the protein CASSRLTSGIPYEQYF.

The V gene is TRBV28, the J gene TRBJ2-2; 9 bases align to TRBD1. J gave up 12 bases and V 5 bases, and 4 bases lay outside the gene matches. CDR1 and CDR2 from the germline V gene are MDHEN and SYDVKM. This CDR3 comprises 12 residues. The CDR3 DNA reads TGTGCCAGCAGTCCCGACAGGGGGAAGCTGTTTTTT. Translation: CASSPDRGKLFF.

The chain has TRBV7-6 and TRBJ2-7; 7 positions agree with TRBD1. The CDR3 is made up of 14 amino acids. Germline V gives CDR1 SGHVS, CDR2 FNYEAQ. The V and J ends lost 5 bases and 5 bases, in that order; junction bases with no gene match: 9. The DNA of the CDR3 is TGTGCCAGCAGCCCTCGACAGGGTTCGAACGAGCAGTACTTC. Translation: CASSPRQGSNEQYF.